Reported below is one T cell receptor beta chain. Its antigen is unidentified. The CDR3 is 13 residues long. The V gene's germline CDR1 is MNHNS and CDR2 SASEGT. J gave up 8 bases and V 4 bases, and 7 bases lay outside the gene matches. These data come from a study of cytomegalovirus exposure and HLA in healthy donors. Study overall: A later analysis reported the same platform for the 100 to 150 validation repertoires and the 500 to 700 first-cohort repertoires.

Study conclusions and caveats: The dataset shows that most TCR sequences were rare, while some public TCRs occurred in many donors. Researchers catalogued about 150 TCR beta chains as cytomegalovirus-associated. In the approximately 120 validation repertoires, a later analysis found that first-cohort TCR clusters tended to co-occur.

Libraries were prepared by immunoSEQ multiplex PCR; TCRdb keeps only in-frame clonotypes and omits some of them. The sample lists 180,000 or so clones, about 79% occurring once. This chain connects TRBV6-1 to TRBJ1-1; 7 positions agree with TRBD1. Sequencing was done on a sample of PBMCs. This clonotype originated in a woman aged 25 to 39 in good health and CMV-seropositive. The CDR3 spells CASSVGRQGEAFF. In DNA, the CDR3 is TGTGCCAGCAGTGTCGGTCGACAGGGCGAAGCTTTCTTT.